This T cell receptor (beta chain) was found in a study of OX40 agonist ivuxolimab in advanced cancers. The overall study: A diagnosis of hepatocellular carcinoma, melanoma, renal cell or head and neck cancer was present in dose-escalation patients.

The assay was immunoSEQ multiplex PCR, and TCRdb's table has in-frame clones only and misses some. The sample records approximately 89,000 clones, approximately 90% being singletons. Regarding the study as a whole: Antigen specificity was not determined for the expanded peripheral T cells.

A word on this clone: Antigen specificity is unknown. This sample includes further DNA sequences coding for the same CDR3.

Sampling of blood occurred at baseline, cycle 4 day 1, and cycle 7 day 1. The sample consisted of CD4+ or CD8+ T cells sorted from blood, taken in a trial of the OX40 agonist ivuxolimab. This TCR came from an adult with an advanced solid tumor such as melanoma, head and neck, liver or kidney cancer.

CDR3 residues: CASSPSTDTQYF. CDR3 in DNA: TGTGCCAGCTCCCCAAGCACAGATACGCAGTATTTT. This chain connects TRBV18 to TRBJ2-3, with D unresolved. The V end lost 6 bases, the J end lost 0 bases, and 4 bases lay between the germline ends. The CDR3 totals 12 residues. CDR1 is KGHSH and CDR2 is LQKENI in the germline V gene.